These T cell receptor beta chains were read from a single sample in a study of breast tumors, draining lymph nodes, adjacent tissues. TCRdb recomputed calls from the multiplex PCR reads with MiXCR, one row per CDR3 protein. The repertoire holds about 120,000 distinct CDR3 sequences, with 15% to 20% as singletons. What was sequenced was axillary lymph node tissue. The receptor set was obtained from a female donor with breast cancer. Some clones in this sample may be carry-over from other donors' samples. The CDR3 runs from the conserved cysteine through the conserved F or W. The order of the fields is clone size, V gene, D gene, J gene, CDR3 protein, CDR3 DNA. D genes are given only for firm matches. Not every row has a clone size; where given, it reads once, few, many or a size class.

size: many
V: TRBV5-1
D: NA
J: TRBJ2-5
CDR3: CASSWEETQYF
DNA: TGCGCCAGCAGCTGGGAAGAGACCCAGTACTTC

size: medium-sized
V: TRBV19
D: NA
J: TRBJ1-6
CDR3: CASSILDSSYNSPLHF
DNA: TGTGCCAGTAGTATCCTGGACAGCTCCTATAATTCACCCCTCCACTTT

size: once
V: TRBV20-1
D: NA
J: TRBJ1-1
CDR3: CSARLRQPEAFF
DNA: TGCAGTGCTAGACTCAGACAACCTGAAGCTTTCTTT

size: many
V: TRBV2
D: TRBD2
J: TRBJ2-7
CDR3: CASGSGRGYEQYF
DNA: TGTGCCAGCGGGAGCGGGAGGGGATACGAGCAGTACTTC

size: many
V: TRBV7-3
D: NA
J: TRBJ2-5
CDR3: CASSLADGETQYF
DNA: TGTGCCAGCAGCTTGGCGGACGGGGAGACCCAGTACTTC

size: many
V: TRBV6-5
D: NA
J: TRBJ2-2
CDR3: CASSYTSTDGELFF
DNA: TGTGCCAGCAGTTACACCTCGACAGACGGGGAGCTGTTTTTT

size: many
V: TRBV5-1
D: NA
J: TRBJ2-1
CDR3: CASSLKEAYNEQFF
DNA: TGCGCCAGCAGCTTGAAGGAGGCCTACAATGAGCAGTTCTTC

size: many
V: TRBV11-2
D: TRBD2
J: TRBJ2-7
CDR3: CASSSGLAGAVYEQYF
DNA: TGTGCCAGCAGCTCGGGACTAGCGGGAGCGGTCTACGAGCAGTACTTC

size: many
V: TRBV6-5
D: NA
J: TRBJ2-5
CDR3: CASSYSWGRGTQYF
DNA: TGTGCCAGCAGTTACTCGTGGGGGCGTGGGACCCAGTACTTC

size: many
V: TRBV18
D: TRBD1
J: TRBJ2-7
CDR3: CASSTGGYEQYF
DNA: TGTGCCAGCTCGACAGGGGGCTACGAGCAGTACTTC

size: many
V: TRBV14
D: NA
J: TRBJ2-1
CDR3: CASSLIEQGRAGHEQFF
DNA: TGTGCCAGCAGCCTTATAGAACAGGGACGAGCGGGACATGAGCAGTTCTTC

size: many
V: TRBV18
D: TRBD2
J: TRBJ2-7
CDR3: CASSGGSGGIYEQYF
DNA: TGTGCCAGCTCAGGTGGCTCGGGGGGGATTTACGAGCAGTACTTC

size: many
V: TRBV11-2
D: NA
J: TRBJ1-2
CDR3: CASSLEPTNYYGYTF
DNA: TGTGCCAGCAGCTTAGAGCCCACCAATTACTATGGCTACACCTTC

size: many
V: TRBV12-3/TRBV12-4
D: NA
J: TRBJ2-3
CDR3: CASSLVIPDTQYF
DNA: TGTGCCAGCAGTTTAGTTATTCCAGATACGCAGTATTTT

size: many
V: TRBV28
D: NA
J: TRBJ2-7
CDR3: CASSSALGEQYF
DNA: TGTGCCAGCAGTTCCGCGTTGGGGGAGCAGTACTTC

size: many
V: TRBV20-1
D: NA
J: TRBJ2-7
CDR3: CSASPLVGRSKAEQYF
DNA: TGCAGTGCTAGCCCTCTAGTGGGTAGGAGTAAGGCCGAGCAGTACTTC

size: few
V: TRBV11-2
D: NA
J: TRBJ1-1
CDR3: CASTMTGPNTEAFF
DNA: TGTGCCAGCACCATGACAGGACCAAACACTGAAGCTTTCTTT

size: many
V: TRBV20-1
D: TRBD2
J: TRBJ2-1
CDR3: CSERGTSDISEQFF
DNA: TGCAGTGAAAGAGGGACTAGCGATATTAGTGAGCAGTTCTTC

size: NA
V: TRBV10-1
D: TRBD1
J: TRBJ2-2
CDR3: CASSESRTGGAGELFF
DNA: TGCGCCAGCAGTGAGTCTCGGACAGGGGGTGCCGGGGAGCTGTTTTTT

size: many
V: TRBV10-3
D: TRBD1
J: TRBJ2-7
CDR3: CATRQGSYEQYF
DNA: TGTGCCACAAGACAGGGTTCCTACGAGCAGTACTTC

size: many
V: TRBV4-2
D: TRBD2
J: TRBJ2-3
CDR3: CASSRTAGATSTDTQYF
DNA: TGTGCCAGCAGCCGGACAGCGGGGGCGACTAGCACAGATACGCAGTATTTT

size: many
V: TRBV9
D: NA
J: TRBJ2-3
CDR3: CASSGTGQSTDTQYF
DNA: TGTGCCAGCAGCGGAACAGGACAGAGCACAGATACGCAGTATTTT

size: many
V: TRBV6-1
D: NA
J: TRBJ1-2
CDR3: CASSEALLGGLGYGYTF
DNA: TGTGCCAGCAGTGAAGCGCTTCTTGGGGGGCTGGGCTATGGCTACACCTTC

size: many
V: TRBV25-1
D: NA
J: TRBJ2-4
CDR3: CASSGQVLNIQYF
DNA: TGTGCCAGCAGTGGACAGGTTCTAAACATTCAGTACTTC

size: once
V: TRBV6-2/TRBV6-3
D: TRBD1
J: TRBJ1-1
CDR3: CASTTRAGGTEAFF
DNA: TGTGCCAGTACCACTCGGGCAGGGGGCACTGAAGCTTTCTTT

size: many
V: TRBV4-1
D: TRBD2
J: TRBJ2-1
CDR3: CASSTRLAGYNEQFF
DNA: TGCGCCAGCAGCACCCGACTAGCGGGATACAATGAGCAGTTCTTC

size: few
V: TRBV28
D: NA
J: TRBJ1-5
CDR3: CASSLGYRFQPQHF
DNA: TGTGCCAGCAGTTTGGGATATCGGTTTCAGCCCCAGCATTTT

size: NA
V: TRBV19
D: NA
J: TRBJ1-2
CDR3: CATNPSPGVSGYTF
DNA: TGTGCCACCAACCCCAGCCCAGGGGTCTCTGGCTACACCTTC

size: NA
V: TRBV20-1
D: NA
J: TRBJ1-2
CDR3: CSAREDGDDGYTF
DNA: TGCAGTGCTAGAGAGGATGGGGATGACGGCTACACCTTC

size: many
V: TRBV2
D: NA
J: TRBJ2-7
CDR3: CASGKYEQYF
DNA: TGTGCCAGCGGTAAATACGAGCAGTACTTC

size: many
V: TRBV12-3/TRBV12-4
D: NA
J: TRBJ1-2
CDR3: CASSGTSYGYTF
DNA: TGTGCCAGCAGCGGGACTTCGTATGGCTACACCTTC

size: many
V: TRBV7-2
D: NA
J: TRBJ2-3
CDR3: CASSLVVPGGDTQYF
DNA: TGTGCCAGCAGCTTAGTCGTCCCGGGTGGAGATACGCAGTATTTT

size: many
V: TRBV2
D: NA
J: TRBJ1-4
CDR3: CASSQRDATNEKLFF
DNA: TGTGCCAGCAGCCAAAGGGATGCAACTAATGAAAAACTGTTTTTT

size: many
V: TRBV20-1
D: TRBD2
J: TRBJ2-7
CDR3: CSARAPLGTSGMMSYEQYF
DNA: TGCAGTGCTAGAGCTCCTTTAGGGACTAGCGGGATGATGTCCTACGAGCAGTACTTC

size: many
V: TRBV7-2
D: NA
J: TRBJ1-2
CDR3: CASSLGGEGGGYTF
DNA: TGTGCCAGCAGCTTAGGAGGGGAGGGGGGTGGCTACACCTTC

size: many
V: TRBV20-1
D: TRBD2
J: TRBJ2-3
CDR3: CSARGGIAGGADTQYF
DNA: TGCAGTGCTAGAGGAGGCATAGCGGGAGGGGCAGATACGCAGTATTTT

size: few
V: TRBV12-3/TRBV12-4
D: NA
J: TRBJ2-1
CDR3: CASGTRDNEQFF
DNA: TGTGCCAGCGGAACTAGGGACAATGAGCAGTTCTTC

size: many
V: TRBV5-1
D: NA
J: TRBJ2-7
CDR3: CASSLGTASYEQYF
DNA: TGCGCCAGCAGCTTGGGGACAGCTAGTTACGAGCAGTACTTC

size: many
V: TRBV2
D: NA
J: TRBJ2-1
CDR3: CATKIPPGLHGEQFF
DNA: TGTGCCACCAAGATACCGCCGGGACTTCATGGTGAGCAGTTCTTC

size: many
V: TRBV5-6
D: TRBD1
J: TRBJ1-2
CDR3: CASREPGQGNYGYTF
DNA: TGTGCCAGCAGGGAACCGGGACAGGGGAACTATGGCTACACCTTC